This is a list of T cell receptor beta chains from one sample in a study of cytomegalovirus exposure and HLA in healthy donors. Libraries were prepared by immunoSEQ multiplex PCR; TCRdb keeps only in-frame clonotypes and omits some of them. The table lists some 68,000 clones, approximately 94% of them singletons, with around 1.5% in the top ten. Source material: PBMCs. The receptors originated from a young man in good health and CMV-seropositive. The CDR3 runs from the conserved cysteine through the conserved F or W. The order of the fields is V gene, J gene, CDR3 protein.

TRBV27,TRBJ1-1,CASSLSQGGTTEAFF
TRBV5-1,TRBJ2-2,CASTPNTGELFF
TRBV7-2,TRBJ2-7,CASSGSGGGSYEQYF
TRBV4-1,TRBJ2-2,CASSQRPGVNTGELFF
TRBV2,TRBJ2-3,CASRQQGKSTDTQYF
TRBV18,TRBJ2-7,CASSLTTGPVSYEQYF
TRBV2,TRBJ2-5,CASIGTEETQYF
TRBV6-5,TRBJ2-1,CASSSGTSGRNEQFF
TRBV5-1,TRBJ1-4,CASSRTTGAPMEKLFF
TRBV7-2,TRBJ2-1,CASSSSAWGGYDEQFF
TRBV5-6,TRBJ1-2,CASSLEGTGIYGYTF
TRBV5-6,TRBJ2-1,CASSTIAGGRAVPFF
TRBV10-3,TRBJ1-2,CAIRTGTGAYGYTF
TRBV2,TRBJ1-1,CASSEEGAVTEAFF
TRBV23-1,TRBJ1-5,CASRRGDPYSNQPQHF
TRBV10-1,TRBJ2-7,CASSSSSGGTYEQYF
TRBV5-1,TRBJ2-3,CASSPWRGATQYF
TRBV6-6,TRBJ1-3,CASSLQGATGNTIYF
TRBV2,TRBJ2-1,CASSEATGSYNEQFF
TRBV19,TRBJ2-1,CASSQGTASSYNEQFF
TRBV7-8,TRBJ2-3,CASSFEPDTQYF
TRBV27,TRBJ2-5,CALTEGGRETQYF
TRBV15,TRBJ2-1,CATSVWGGNEQFF
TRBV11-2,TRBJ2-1,CASSGDSLYNEQFF
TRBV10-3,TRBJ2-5,CAISESGSQETQYF
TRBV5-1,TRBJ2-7,CASSAEDRGGYEQYF
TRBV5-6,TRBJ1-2,CASSGGLERGYTF
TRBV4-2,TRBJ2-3,CASSHPSGTDTQYF
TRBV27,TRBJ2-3,CASSREGWGTDTQYF
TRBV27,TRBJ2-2,CASSLRGRATGELFF
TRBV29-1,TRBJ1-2,CSVVSGSYGYTF
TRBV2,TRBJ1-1,CASSEARNTEAFF
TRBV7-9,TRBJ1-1,CASSLSGGYTEAFF